A single sample gave rise to the 21 T cell receptor beta chains below, sequenced in a study of blood T cell repertoires in COVID-19. Generated by immunoSEQ multiplex PCR, the TCRdb table keeps only in-frame clones and is missing some. The sample records 90,000 to 110,000 clones, around 81% being singletons. Sequencing used peripheral blood. The receptors originated from a man of 80 years or more with acute or convalescent COVID-19.

The V and J genes are TRBV5-1 and TRBJ2-3; 11 nucleotides agree with TRBD2. Germline assignment: CDR1 SGHRS and CDR2 YFSETQ. The CDR3 length is 15 residues. V shed 2 bases, J shed 3 bases, and the junction held 2 bases outside the gene matches. As DNA, the CDR3 is TGCGCCAGCAGCTTTAGCGGGAGGGTAACAGATACGCAGTATTTT. It yields the protein CASSFSGRVTDTQYF.

This clone has a handful of counts. The V call is TRBV14, the J call TRBJ1-5; D is unresolved. The CDR3 covers 13 residues. Germline V CDR1 and CDR2: SGHDN, FVKESK. Trimming pared 3 bases from V and 0 bases from J, leaving 3 bases between. DNA for the CDR3: TGTGCCAGCAGCCATAATAGCAATCAGCCCCAGCATTTT. Amino acids: CASSHNSNQPQHF.

Details on this clone: This sample includes further DNA sequences coding for the same CDR3. The gene calls are TRBV19 and TRBJ1-5; 7 bases are shared with TRBD1. V dropped 4 bases and J dropped 5; count of bases not matched to a gene: 2. The germline V gene has CDR1 LNHDA and CDR2 SQIVND (reference sequence). The CDR3 loop spans 13 amino acids. This CDR3 reads CASSRQGDQPQHF. CDR3 coding DNA: TGTGCCAGTAGTAGACAGGGAGATCAGCCCCAGCATTTT.

The V gene is TRBV5-1, the J gene TRBJ2-7, with 8 nucleotides matching TRBD1. After removal of 3 bases from V and 6 bases from J, the junction contained 11 bases not matched to a gene. CDR3 size: 15 residues. Germline V gene data show CDR1 as SGHRS and CDR2 as YFSETQ. CDR3 nucleotides: TGCGCCAGCAGCTCCAACAGGGGGGATTCTGGCGAGCAGTACTTC. This gives the protein CASSSNRGDSGEQYF. The complete variable domain, with remaining parts taken from reference TRBV5-1 and TRBJ2-7, reads KAGVTQTPRYLIKTRGQQVTLSCSPISGHRSVSWYQQTPGQGLQFLFEYFSETQRNKGNFPGRFSGRQFSNSRSEMNVSTLELGDSALYLCASSSNRGDSGEQYFGPGTRLTVT.

The rearrangement uses TRBV7-8 and TRBJ2-2; 10 bases map to TRBD2. The CDR3 is 16 amino acids. The germline CDR1 and CDR2 sequences are SGHVS and FQNEAQ. With V trimmed by 4 bases and J by 4 bases, 6 bases remained unmatched. CDR3 loop: CASSSLAGAGTGELFF. The CDR3 nucleotides are TGTGCCAGCAGCTCCCTAGCGGGAGCGGGCACCGGGGAGCTGTTTTTT.

This chain connects TRBV5-1 to TRBJ2-1; D call uncertain. The V end lost 0 bases, the J end lost 0 bases, and 7 bases lay between the germline ends. CDR1 and CDR2 (germline): SGHRS, YFSETQ. The CDR3 is 15 amino acids. CDR3 sequence: CASSLAPFSYNEQFF. CDR3 DNA: TGCGCCAGCAGCTTGGCCCCGTTCTCCTACAATGAGCAGTTCTTC.

The chain couples TRBV6-1 to TRBJ1-6; D not resolved. V lost 2 bases, J lost 5 bases, and 10 bases lay in between. CDR1 is MNHNS, CDR2 SASEGT, per germline. The CDR3 is 15 residues long. The CDR3 sequence is CASSELVSHNSPLHF. The CDR3 DNA sequence: TGTGCCAGCAGTGAACTGGTTAGCCATAATTCACCCCTCCACTTT.

V and J are TRBV27 and TRBJ2-6; TRBD1 might be the D (6 bases). This CDR3 contains 15 residues. Trimming removed 3 bases from V and 2 bases from J, with 8 bases in between. From germline, CDR1 is MNHEY and CDR2 SMNVEV (reference sequence). Here the CDR3 reads CASSLGAAGANVLTF. CDR3 nucleotides: TGTGCCAGCAGTTTGGGGGCAGCTGGGGCCAACGTCCTGACTTTC.

This clone turned up a few times. This chain connects TRBV7-2 to TRBJ2-1, with 11 bases fitting TRBD2. Trimming cost V 5 bases and J 5 bases; bases outside gene matches: 5. Germline CDR1 reads SGHTA; CDR2 reads FQGNSA. The length of the CDR3 is 15 residues. The CDR3 DNA sequence: TGTGCCAGCAGCCCCGGGACTAGCGGACACAATGAGCAGTTCTTC. This codes for CASSPGTSGHNEQFF.

This clone has a single count. CDR3 protein: CASSEREDRGTEAFF. The CDR3 region has the DNA TGTGCCAGCAGTGAAAGAGAAGACAGGGGTACTGAAGCTTTCTTT. The rearrangement joins TRBV25-1 to TRBJ1-1, with 8 nucleotides matching TRBD1. V lost 2 bases to trimming and J lost 5 bases; unmatched junction nucleotides: 7. Germline CDR1 and CDR2: MGHDK and SYGVNS. The CDR3 totals 15 residues.

The chain recombines TRBV3-1 (or the pseudogene TRBV3-2) with TRBJ2-7; 9 bases match TRBD1. This CDR3 comprises 14 residues. Trimming took 4 bases from V and 3 from J; bases not matched to a gene: 4. Germline CDR1 LGHDT, CDR2 YNNKEL (reference sequence). This chain's CDR3 is CASSPPDRGYEQYF. The CDR3 DNA reads as TGTGCCAGCAGCCCACCGGACAGGGGCTACGAGCAGTACTTC.

This rearrangement joins TRBV5-1 to TRBJ2-5; unclear D gene. Trimming took 2 bases from V and 4 from J, leaving 9 bases between them. Germline CDR1 SGHRS, CDR2 YFSETQ. This CDR3 comprises 13 residues. CDR3 loop: CASSLQSPETQYF. The CDR3 DNA is TGCGCCAGCAGCTTACAATCCCCAGAGACCCAGTACTTC.

V usage is TRBV18 and J usage is TRBJ2-2, with TRBD1 as a possible D gene (5 bases). Germline values: CDR1 KGHSH, CDR2 LQKENI. Trimming left V 2 bases short and J 0 bases short, with 16 bases between. The CDR3 covers 18 residues. DNA for the CDR3: TGTGCCAGCTCACCAAAGAAGTTCCAGGGCGCGAACACCGGGGAGCTGTTTTTT. Protein: CASSPKKFQGANTGELFF.

The sample holds many counts of this clone. The chain couples TRBV6-5 to TRBJ1-1; 10 nucleotides align to TRBD1. CDR1 and CDR2 (germline): MNHEY, SVGAGI. The CDR3 covers 14 residues. Trimming cost V 6 bases and J 5 bases; bases outside gene matches: 6. CDR3 in amino acids: CASSLGTGVTEAFF. CDR3 nucleotides: TGTGCCAGCAGCCTTGGGACAGGGGTTACTGAAGCTTTCTTT.

The chain carries TRBV6-5 and TRBJ2-3; D is perhaps TRBD1 (6 bases). The CDR3 totals 14 residues. CDR1 and CDR2 (germline): MNHEY, SVGAGI. With 6 bases removed from V and 0 bases from J, the gap between germline ends came to 10 bases. The CDR3 DNA reads TGTGCCAGCAGCAGGACAGCTAGCACAGATACGCAGTATTTT. This gives the protein CASSRTASTDTQYF.

The V gene is TRBV7-2, the J gene TRBJ2-7; TRBD2 agrees at 16 bases. Germline V CDR1 and CDR2: SGHTA, FQGNSA. The CDR3 is 17 residues long. The ends lost 1 base at V and 7 bases at J; junction bases unmatched: 7. The CDR3 DNA is TGTGCCAGCAGCTTAGGGGGGACTAGCGGGAGGGCCCGGGAGCAGTACTTC. As protein: CASSLGGTSGRAREQYF.

The chain employs TRBV27 and TRBJ1-5; D is unclear. Trimming took 8 bases from V and 0 from J, leaving 11 bases between them. The CDR3 sequence is 14 residues long. Per the germline V gene, CDR1 is MNHEY and CDR2 is SMNVEV (reference sequence). The CDR3 region has the DNA TGTGCCAGCTCCCCCTATGATAGCAATCAGCCCCAGCATTTT. Translation: CASSPYDSNQPQHF.

This chain uses TRBV19 with TRBJ1-5, with D unclear. This CDR3 has 13 residues. Trimming shortened V by 3 bases and J by 4 bases, and 7 bases separated the two germline ends. Germline V gives CDR1 LNHDA, CDR2 SQIVND (reference sequence). CDR3 amino acids: CASSISGNQPQHF. The CDR3, as DNA: TGTGCCAGTAGTATTTCCGGGAATCAGCCCCAGCATTTT.

This CDR3 reads CASSSPGNTEAFF. The CDR3, as DNA: TGTGCCAGCAGTTCACCAGGGAACACTGAAGCTTTCTTT. V is TRBV28 and J is TRBJ1-1; D is uncertain. The germline V and J ends were trimmed by 4 bases and 1 base, with 7 bases remaining between them. The CDR3 length is 13 residues. The germline CDR1 and CDR2 sequences are MDHEN and SYDVKM.

The rearrangement links TRBV6-4 to TRBJ2-3; 7 bases fit TRBD1. The germline V gene encodes CDR1 MRHNA and CDR2 SNTAGT. This CDR3 has 14 residues. V trimming: 3 bases; J trimming: 3 bases; junction bases outside the gene matches: 3. The DNA of the CDR3 is TGTGCCAGCAGTGAGGGACAGACAACAGATACGCAGTATTTT. Protein sequence: CASSEGQTTDTQYF.

This chain links TRBV9 with TRBJ2-3; D is ambiguous. Germline-derived CDR1 and CDR2 are SGDLS and YYNGEE. CDR3 length: 16 amino acids. V was clipped by 0 bases and J by 3 bases, with 14 bases between them. CDR3 amino acids: CASSVGPSSFTDTQYF. The CDR3 DNA reads as TGTGCCAGCAGCGTAGGTCCCAGTTCCTTTACAGATACGCAGTATTTT.